This T cell receptor (beta chain) was identified in a study of control samples from healthy donors and cancer patients. Profiled with immunoSEQ multiplex PCR; TCRdb holds only in-frame clones, not every one. Of some 120,000 clones listed, roughly 91% are singletons. This sequence was found in a man aged 45-65 years with head and neck cancer. The sequenced sample was PBMCs.

CDR3 in amino acids: CASSLEGQTYEQYF. The CDR3 nucleotides read TGTGCCAGCAGCTTAGAGGGCCAGACCTACGAGCAGTACTTC. V and J are TRBV7-2 and TRBJ2-7; D is unresolved. The CDR3 contains 14 residues. The V and J ends lost 1 base and 2 bases respectively, with 9 bases between them. Germline CDR1 reads SGHTA; CDR2 reads FQGNSA.